This T cell receptor beta chain originates from a study of blood T cell repertoires in COVID-19. Study-wide background: Donors in the United States, Italy and Spain gave samples during acute or convalescent COVID-19.

In the authors' methods: Researchers report that nucleated cell counts were estimated from reference gene primer amplification. TCRdb's table, derived via immunoSEQ multiplex PCR, lists solely in-frame clones and lacks some. V, J and clone size were drawn from that table, and D and trimming were deduced from the DNA. The sample comprises a few hundred thousand clones, about nine tenths of which are singletons, and about 3% rests with the top ten. V dropped 4 bases and J dropped 4 bases, with 20 bases sitting between them. Germline values: CDR1 LNHDA, CDR2 SQIVND (reference sequence). The CDR3 length is 17 residues.

The sequenced sample consisted of peripheral blood. The sequence came from a woman in her 30s with active or convalescent COVID-19. This rearrangement joins TRBV19 to TRBJ1-5, with D hard to call. The CDR3 spells CASSTVDYSAVNQPQHF. The CDR3 DNA sequence: TGTGCCAGTAGTACCGTGGATTACTCAGCGGTTAATCAGCCCCAGCATTTT. Based on the CDR3 plus reference TRBV19 and TRBJ1-5, the full variable domain is DGGITQSPKYLFRKEGQNVTLSCEQNLNHDAMYWYRQDPGQGLRLIYYSQIVNDFQKGDIAEGYSVSREKKESFPLTVTSAQKNPTAFYLCASSTVDYSAVNQPQHFGDGTRLSIL.